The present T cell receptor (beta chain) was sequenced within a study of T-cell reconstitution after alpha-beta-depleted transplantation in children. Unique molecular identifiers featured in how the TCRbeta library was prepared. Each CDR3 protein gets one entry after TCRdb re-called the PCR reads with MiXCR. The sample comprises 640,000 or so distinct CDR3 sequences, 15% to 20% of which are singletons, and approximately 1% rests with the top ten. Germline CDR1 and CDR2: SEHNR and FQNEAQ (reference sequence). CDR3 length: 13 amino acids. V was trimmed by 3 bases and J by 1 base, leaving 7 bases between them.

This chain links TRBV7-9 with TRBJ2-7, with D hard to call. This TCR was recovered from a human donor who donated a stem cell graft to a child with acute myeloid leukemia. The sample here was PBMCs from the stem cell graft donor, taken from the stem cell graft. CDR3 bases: TGTGCCAGCAGCTTCATCGGGTCCTACGAGCAGTACGTC. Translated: CASSFIGSYEQYV.